The 15 T cell receptor beta chains below come from one sample, sequenced in a study of tumor-infiltrating lymphocytes in primary liver carcinoma. A constant-region primer served to make TCR beta cDNA from about 500 ng total RNA. It was through three nested multiplex PCR rounds of slightly modified ARM-PCR that TCR beta libraries arose. It was with TRBV1-TRBV30 forward primers and a C-beta reverse primer that the first two PCR rounds were run, at around 9 cycles each. TCRdb redid the calling of the multiplex PCR reads with MiXCR, one entry per CDR3 protein. The sample has more than 95,000 distinct CDR3 sequences; under 65% are singletons. Unsorted bulk tissue, 20-30 mg of it, served as the source for co-extraction of RNA and DNA. The specimen sequenced was liver tumor tissue from sampling region 3. This sample's subset: tumor region T3, left-lateral pole. Receptors originate from a woman aged 55-69 years with primary liver carcinoma and hepatitis B virus infection.

This clonotype was counted between two and nine times. The rearrangement uses TRBV30 and TRBJ2-1; D unclear. CDR1 is GTSNPN, CDR2 SVGIG, per germline (reference sequence). This CDR3 region has 11 residues. Trimming shortened V by 4 bases and J by 6 bases, and 7 bases separated the two germline ends. The CDR3 here is CAWTGSNEQFF. CDR3 DNA sequence: TGTGCCTGGACTGGGTCCAATGAGCAGTTCTTC.

The chain has TRBV10-3 and TRBJ2-1, with 12 bases that match TRBD2. The CDR3 sequence is 13 residues long. CDR1 and CDR2 from the germline V gene are ENHRY and SYGVKD. J lost 10 bases, V lost 4 bases, and 2 bases had no gene match. In DNA, the CDR3 is TGTGCCATCAGTGGACTAGCGGGGGCCGAGCAGTTCTTC. It codes for CAISGLAGAEQFF.

Concerning this clonotype itself: The germline gene is not matched at one end of the junction; a read error may be the cause. J is TRBJ2-3 and V is TRBV9; maybe TRBD2 (6 bases). CDR3 length: 15 amino acids. CDR1 and CDR2 (germline): SGDLS, YYNGEE. CDR3 region: CASSAGGHNTDTHYF. CDR3 coding DNA: TGTGCCAGCAGCGCCGGAGGGCATAACACAGATACGCATTATTTT.

The table lists this clonotype with a count of one. At one end, the junction sequence differs from germline, possibly due to a read error. The rearrangement uses TRBV12-3 or TRBV12-4 and TRBJ2-2; D is uncertain. The CDR3 has 15 amino acids. For the CDR3, the DNA is TGTGCCAGCAGTTTCTGGAGCCGTAACACAGGGGAGCTGTTTTTT. Amino acids: CASSFWSRNTGELFF.

For this clonotype: A much larger clone is a single base away; this may be a read error. The rearrangement links TRBV24-1 to TRBJ2-1, with D unresolved. This CDR3 region has 13 residues. The V and J ends lost 0 bases and 10 bases respectively, with 9 bases between them. CDR1 is KGHDR, CDR2 SFDVKD, per germline. The CDR3 region is CATSDLTWKEQFF. The CDR3 DNA is TGTGCCACCAGTGATTTGACCTGGAAAGAGCAGTTCTTC.

Regarding this clonotype: A much larger clonotype is one base distant, so this may be a read error. V usage is TRBV12-5 and J usage is TRBJ2-1; 7 positions match TRBD2. CDR1 is LGHNT and CDR2 is FRNRAP in the germline V gene. Trimming took 5 bases from V and 8 from J; bases not matched to a gene: 15. This CDR3 has 16 amino acids. This CDR3 is CASGPGLVGGFDEQFF. The CDR3 DNA reads as TGTGCTAGTGGTCCCGGACTAGTGGGAGGTTTCGATGAGCAGTTCTTC.

This clonotype has ten or more counts. V usage is TRBV11-2 and J usage is TRBJ2-2; 8 bases match TRBD1. V lost 4 bases to trimming and J lost 7 bases; unmatched junction nucleotides: 5. The CDR3 loop spans 14 amino acids. Per the germline V gene, CDR1 is SGHAT and CDR2 is FQNNGV. The CDR3: CASSWYRGSGELFF. DNA for the CDR3: TGTGCCAGCAGCTGGTACAGGGGGAGCGGGGAGCTGTTTTTT.

The CDR3 loop reads CASTSTRRNTEAFF. The CDR3 bases are TGTGCCAGCACGTCGACACGACGGAACACTGAAGCTTTCTTT. V gene TRBV28 combines with J gene TRBJ1-1; no clear D. The CDR3 spans 14 residues. The V gene lost 7 bases and the J gene lost 1 base, with 13 bases spanning the gap. Germline loops: CDR1 MDHEN, CDR2 SYDVKM.

The chain couples TRBV5-1 to TRBJ2-1; 8 positions agree with TRBD2. CDR3 length: 15 amino acids. Unmatched junction bases numbered 12, after V lost 0 bases and J lost 13 bases. CDR1 and CDR2 (germline): SGHRS, YFSETQ. The CDR3 DNA sequence: TGCGCCAGCAGCTTGGCCCCAGCGGGAGCCCGTGACCAGTTCTTC. Protein product: CASSLAPAGARDQFF.

With regard to this clonotype: A much larger clonotype is one base distant, so this may be a read error. The V call is TRBV7-8, the J call TRBJ2-1; 8 bases agree with TRBD2. The J segment lost 1 base and the V segment lost 5 bases, leaving 13 bases of the junction unmatched. This CDR3 contains 18 residues. Germline CDR1 reads SGHVS; CDR2 reads FQNEAQ. The DNA for the CDR3 is TGTGCCAGCAGCATGGAAGCGACGGGGGGGACGTCCTACAATGAGCAGTTCTTC. It is translated as CASSMEATGGTSYNEQFF. Complete variable domain (other parts from reference TRBV7-8 and TRBJ2-1): GAGVSQSPRYKVAKRGQDVALRCDPISGHVSLFWYQQALGQGPEFLTYFQNEAQLDKSGLPSDRFFAERPEGSVSTLKIQRTQQEDSAVYLCASSMEATGGTSYNEQFFGPGTRLTVL.

The chain employs TRBV18 and TRBJ1-5, with 7 bases identical to TRBD1. After removal of 4 bases from V and 8 bases from J, the junction contained 11 bases not matched to a gene. CDR1 and CDR2 (germline): KGHSH, LQKENI. CDR3 size: 15 residues. The CDR3: CASSQRQGGSEPQHF. The DNA of the CDR3 is TGTGCCAGCTCACAACGCCAGGGGGGGTCCGAGCCCCAGCATTTT.

The CDR3 is CATSDFSGVGQFF. Here the CDR3 DNA reads TGTGCCACCAGTGATTTTTCGGGAGTTGGGCAGTTCTTC. The V gene is TRBV24-1, the J gene TRBJ2-1; weak D call: TRBD2 (6 bases). Trimming removed 1 base at V and 12 bases at J, with 12 bases between. The CDR3 length is 13 residues. Looked up from germline, CDR1 is KGHDR and CDR2 is SFDVKD.

About this clonotype: This may arise from a read error, as a much more abundant clone is one base away. V gene TRBV6-2 or TRBV6-3 combines with J gene TRBJ2-5; a weak D match, TRBD2 (5 bases). This CDR3 contains 14 residues. Trimming stripped 5 bases from V and 2 bases from J, with 12 bases between. From germline, CDR1 is MNHEY and CDR2 SVGEGT. The CDR3 nucleotides read TGTGCCAGCAGTCGGACTGGCAGTCAAGAGACCCAGTACTTC. Translated: CASSRTGSQETQYF.

In its sample, this clonotype was seen once. This sequence may be a read error, since a much larger clone differs from it by one base. The chain has TRBV5-1 and TRBJ2-1, with TRBD2 identical over 11 bases. This CDR3 has 17 residues. Germline CDR1 and CDR2: SGHRS and YFSETQ. J gave up 9 bases and V 0 bases, and 11 bases lay outside the gene matches. The CDR3 spells CASSLGGVAGGESEQFF. In DNA form, the CDR3 reads TGCGCCAGCAGCTTGGGTGGCGTAGCGGGAGGGGAAAGTGAGCAGTTCTTC.

The chain joins TRBV28 to TRBJ2-3, with D maybe TRBD2 (6 bases). Trimming shortened V by 2 bases and J by 0 bases, and 9 bases separated the two germline ends. Germline CDR1 is MDHEN and CDR2 is SYDVKM. The CDR3 length is 15 residues. CDR3 residues: CASSLAGMSTDTQYF. In nucleotides, the CDR3 is TGTGCCAGCAGTTTAGCGGGAATGAGCACAGATACGCAGTATTTT.